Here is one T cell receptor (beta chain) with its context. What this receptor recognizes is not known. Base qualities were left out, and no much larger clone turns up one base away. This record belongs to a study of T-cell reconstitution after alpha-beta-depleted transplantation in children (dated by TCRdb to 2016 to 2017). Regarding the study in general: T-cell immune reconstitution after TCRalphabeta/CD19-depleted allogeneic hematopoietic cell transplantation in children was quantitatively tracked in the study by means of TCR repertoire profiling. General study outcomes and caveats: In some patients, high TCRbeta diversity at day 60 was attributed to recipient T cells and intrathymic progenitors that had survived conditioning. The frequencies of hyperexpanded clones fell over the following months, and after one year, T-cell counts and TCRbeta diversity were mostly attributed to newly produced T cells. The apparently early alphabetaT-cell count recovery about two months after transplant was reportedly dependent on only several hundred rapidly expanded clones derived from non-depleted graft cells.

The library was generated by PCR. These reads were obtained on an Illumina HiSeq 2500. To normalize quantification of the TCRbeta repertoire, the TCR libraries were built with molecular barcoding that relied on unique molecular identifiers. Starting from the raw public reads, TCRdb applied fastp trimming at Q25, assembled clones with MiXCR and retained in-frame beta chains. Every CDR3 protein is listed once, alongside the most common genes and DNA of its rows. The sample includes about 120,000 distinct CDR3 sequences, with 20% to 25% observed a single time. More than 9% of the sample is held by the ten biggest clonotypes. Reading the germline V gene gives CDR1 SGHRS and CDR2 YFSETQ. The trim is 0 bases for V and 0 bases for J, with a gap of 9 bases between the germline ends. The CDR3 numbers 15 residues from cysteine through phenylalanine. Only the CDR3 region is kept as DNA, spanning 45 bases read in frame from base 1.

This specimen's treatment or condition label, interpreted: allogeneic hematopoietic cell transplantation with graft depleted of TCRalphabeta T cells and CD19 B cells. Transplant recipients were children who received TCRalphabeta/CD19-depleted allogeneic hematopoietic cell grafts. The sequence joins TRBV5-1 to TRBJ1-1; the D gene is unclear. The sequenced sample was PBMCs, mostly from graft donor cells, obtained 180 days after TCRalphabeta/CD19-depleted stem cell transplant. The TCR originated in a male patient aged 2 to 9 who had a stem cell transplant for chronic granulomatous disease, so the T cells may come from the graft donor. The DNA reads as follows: TGCGCCAGCAGCTTGGTTCCAAGTATGAACACTGAAGCTTTCTTT. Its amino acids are CASSLVPSMNTEAFF.